This T cell receptor (beta chain) was profiled in a study of blood T cell repertoires in COVID-19 (dated by TCRdb to the early 2020s). At the level of the whole study: Samples from collaborators originated in the United States, Italy and Spain and spanned both the acute and convalescent phases of COVID-19. The prospective study material was composed of cDNA or gDNA derived from T cells, B-cell-depleted T cells, or PBMCs. Deeply sampled blood TCRbeta repertoires from subjects exposed to, actively infected with, or recovered from COVID-19 were included in the dataset. The repertoires were released in a freely available public database intended as a resource for research on the immune response to SARS-CoV-2. The samples were drawn from two sources: the first 160 participants of the ongoing ImmuneRACE study, and approximately 1,300 subjects contributed by 6 global collaborators. Nearly every sample came with metadata listing a de-identified subject ID, COVID-19 status, age in years and sex. Where HLA class I and class II types were available, the types were taken from metadata supplied by the sample provider, not from assay-based typing. The paper as a whole reports these results and caveats: The quantity of clinical and demographic metadata differed by source and by participant and was supplied without curation.

Points on this clone: The clone's antigen remains unknown. It has no much larger one-base neighbor in the sample; base qualities were not kept.

Participants in the prospective study were enrolled through a virtual design, were aged roughly 18 to 100 years, and lived in fewer than 30 United States geographic areas. To assign participants to cohorts, the prospective study relied on clinical history that participants themselves reported in a screening survey and a study questionnaire. For ImmuneRACE Cohort 3, a participant was defined as recovered based on two consecutive negative NP/OP PCR tests, clearance by a healthcare professional, or resolution of symptoms. In the prospective study, whole blood, serum and a nasopharyngeal or oropharyngeal swab were collected from each participant by mobile phlebotomists. Participants in the prospective study had the option to provide additional blood draws and questionnaires over a roughly 2-month period. Before DNA extraction, prospective study blood samples were shipped either frozen or at room temperature.

V lost 0 bases and J lost 4 bases, and the count of bases not matched to a germline gene is 5. CDR1 is given as MGHRA and CDR2 as YSYEKL, both from the germline V gene. There are 16 amino acids in the CDR3, from cysteine to phenylalanine inclusive. Only the CDR3 portion is preserved as DNA: 48 bases, with reading frame beginning at the first base. TCRbeta CDR3 regions were amplified from genomic DNA by means of the immunoSEQ Assay, a bias-controlled multiplex PCR. In the source study's methods: Within the assay, amplification of reference gene primers was used to estimate how many nucleated cells each sample contained. To quantify the absolute abundance of each unique TCRbeta CDR3 rearrangement, sequence reads were collapsed and filtered. Productive Simpson clonality was computed per sample as the square root of Simpson's diversity index over productive rearrangements. The clones in this table, taken by TCRdb from immuneACCESS, are in-frame only. Not every clone is retained; where verified, under half of the shortfall comes from an unresolved V gene, and the cause of the rest is unknown. The DNA gave D and trimming, while V, J and clone size come from that table. The sample yields 150,000 to 200,000 clones; approximately 82% were counted once. Roughly a sixth of the sample goes to the ten largest clones.

Rearrangement joined TRBV4-1 to TRBJ1-4, and 7 junctional nucleotides match TRBD1. The sequencing input was PBMCs or T cells enriched from blood (not recorded which). The TCR originated in a woman in her forties or fifties who had recovered from COVID-19. The DNA sequence reads TGCGCCAGCAGCCAAGAATCTGGGACAGTTAATGAAAAACTGTTTTTT. Translated, this gives CASSQESGTVNEKLFF.